The next 23 T cell receptor beta chains were all read from a single sample in a study of human T cells and chemical hapten exposure. Documented time point: patch test 3, about 24 weeks after DPC sensitization. Treatment reported: therapeutic diphenylcyclopropenone sensitization with weekly scalp DPC. TCRdb reprocessed the RACE reads via MiXCR and lists one record per CDR3 protein. This table holds roughly 71,000 distinct CDR3 sequences, around 10% found once. The sequencing here drew on whole blood, taken in connection with sensitization to the hapten diphenylcyclopropenone (DPC). The receptors derive from a woman aged 50 to 60 with alopecia areata. Some clones in this sample may be carry-over from other donors' samples.

In this sample, this clonotype turned up many times. The V call is TRBV5-6, the J call TRBJ2-1; the D gene is possibly TRBD1 (6 bases). Trimming took off 3 bases at V and 8 bases at J, with 15 bases between the two ends. The CDR3 spans 14 residues. CDR1 is SGHDT and CDR2 is YYEEEE in the germline V gene. CDR3 in DNA: TGTGCCAGCAGCTCCTGGACAGTTTCCTATGAGCAGTTCTTC. It is translated as CASSSWTVSYEQFF.

The table lists this clonotype with many counts. This chain links TRBV4-2 with TRBJ1-4; D unclear. The CDR3 is made up of 13 amino acids. CDR1 is LGHNA and CDR2 is YNFKEQ in the germline V gene. Trimming took 0 bases from V and 14 from J, leaving 13 bases between them. The CDR3 coding sequence is TGTGCCAGCAGCCAAGAAACCCACAAAAGGCTGTTTTTT. Translation gives CASSQETHKRLFF.

This clonotype was counted at least ten times. The CDR3 nucleotides read TGTGCCAGCAGTAACTTCTCCACACTCGCCCATAATTCACCCCTCCACTTT. The encoded protein is CASSNFSTLAHNSPLHF. The chain couples TRBV2 to TRBJ1-6; D uncertain. CDR3 size: 17 residues. The V end lost 5 bases, the J end lost 5 bases, and 19 bases lay between the germline ends. Per germline, CDR1 SNHLY and CDR2 FYNNEI.

Only a few counts were recorded for this clonotype. V usage is TRBV20-1 and J usage is TRBJ2-7, with TRBD2 as a possible D gene (5 bases). CDR1 is DFQATT, CDR2 SNEGSKA, per germline (reference sequence). Deletions cut 4 bases from V and 4 bases from J, with 11 bases between. The CDR3 totals 12 residues. This chain's CDR3 is CSATPGRYEQYF. The CDR3 bases are TGCAGTGCTACTCCGGGGAGATACGAGCAGTACTTC.

This clonotype was counted many times. The CDR3 spells CASRLTTGGDQPQHF. The CDR3 coding sequence is TGTGCCAGCAGATTAACGACAGGGGGGGATCAGCCCCAGCATTTT. V and J are TRBV6-5 and TRBJ1-5; TRBD1 matches 9 bases. CDR3 size: 15 residues. Germline V gene sequence: CDR1 MNHEY, CDR2 SVGAGI. The V segment lost 6 bases and the J segment 5 bases; nucleotides outside the gene matches: 8.

This rearrangement joins TRBV29-1 to TRBJ2-1; no firm D call. V was shortened by 6 bases and J by 6 bases, with 9 bases between the two germline ends. This CDR3 has 11 residues. The V gene's germline CDR1 is SQVTM and CDR2 ANQGSEA. The CDR3 sequence is CSVALVNEQFF. The CDR3 DNA reads as TGCAGCGTCGCCCTTGTCAATGAGCAGTTCTTC.

The V call is TRBV10-3, the J call TRBJ2-1; TRBD1 aligns across 10 bases. Germline CDR1 is ENHRY and CDR2 is SYGVKD. The V segment lost 8 bases and the J segment 5 bases; nucleotides outside the gene matches: 9. The length of the CDR3 is 15 residues. The CDR3: CAIGTGTGVNNEQFF. The CDR3 DNA is TGTGCCATCGGTACGGGGACAGGGGTTAACAATGAGCAGTTCTTC.

The chain links TRBV9 to TRBJ2-1; TRBD2 matches 7 bases. Per the germline V gene, CDR1 is SGDLS and CDR2 is YYNGEE. This CDR3 comprises 16 residues. V lost 4 bases and J lost 1; bases outside the gene matches: 8. The CDR3 DNA follows: TGTGCCAGCAGCTCGCGACTAGCTTGGTCCTACAATGAGCAGTTCTTC. Its translation: CASSSRLAWSYNEQFF.

The chain combines TRBV4-2 with TRBJ2-3, with unresolved D. V shed 3 bases and J shed 5 bases, with 12 bases lying between them. Germline CDR1 and CDR2: LGHNA and YNFKEQ. The CDR3 is 14 residues long. The CDR3 nucleotides read TGTGCCAGCAGCCAGACCGTTGGCGGAGATACGCAGTATTTT. Protein product: CASSQTVGGDTQYF.

This clonotype is a singleton in its sample. The rearrangement uses TRBV10-2 and TRBJ1-2; tentatively, D is TRBD1 (6 bases). This CDR3 has 17 amino acids. Germline CDR1 and CDR2: WSHSY and SAAADI. Trimming pared 3 bases from V and 3 bases from J, leaving 20 bases between. The CDR3 here is CASSDNTIPGADYGYTF. CDR3 coding DNA: TGCGCCAGCAGTGATAATACCATCCCAGGGGCAGACTATGGCTACACCTTC.

This clonotype was recorded many times. This chain joins TRBV29-1 and TRBJ1-1, with D unresolved. The CDR3 is 12 amino acids. Trimming took 5 bases from V and 0 from J, leaving 7 bases between them. The V gene's germline CDR1 is SQVTM and CDR2 ANQGSEA. As DNA, the CDR3 is TGCAGCGTTTATCAGATGAACACTGAAGCTTTCTTT. Amino acids: CSVYQMNTEAFF.

The chain recombines TRBV9 with TRBJ1-2; no reliable D call. CDR3 size: 15 residues. Between the trimmed V and J ends, which lost 0 bases and 4 bases, there was a span of 13 bases. Germline V gene sequence: CDR1 SGDLS, CDR2 YYNGEE. For the CDR3, the DNA is TGTGCCAGCAGCGTAGACGATGGCGGTCGCTATGGCTACACCTTC. Translation gives CASSVDDGGRYGYTF. The whole variable domain, remainder taken from reference TRBV9 and TRBJ1-2, is DSGVTQTPKHLITATGQRVTLRCSPRSGDLSVYWYQQSLDQGLQFLIQYYNGEERAKGNILERFSAQQFPDLHSELNLSSLELGDSALYFCASSVDDGGRYGYTFGSGTRLTVV.

The genes are TRBV24-1 and TRBJ1-5; D possibly corresponds to TRBD1 (6 bases). V lost 1 base to trimming and J lost 5 bases, with 26 bases between them. The CDR3 has 20 residues. In germline, CDR1 is KGHDR, CDR2 SFDVKD. The CDR3 region is CATSDFYWQGRLFLYQPQHF. CDR3 in DNA: TGTGCCACCAGTGATTTCTATTGGCAGGGGCGACTATTTCTTTATCAGCCCCAGCATTTT.

The rearrangement links TRBV12-3 or TRBV12-4 to TRBJ2-7; D is perhaps TRBD1 (6 bases). The ends were cut back, 5 bases at V and 2 bases at J, with 19 bases in the middle. This CDR3 contains 16 residues. The CDR3 nucleotides read TGTGCCAGCAGTCTCCCGACGACAGGTATCGCCTACGAGCAGTACTTC. Protein product: CASSLPTTGIAYEQYF.

The chain couples TRBV4-3 to TRBJ2-7; perhaps TRBD1 as D (7 bases). Germline CDR1 and CDR2: LGHNA and YSLEER. This CDR3 region has 15 residues. The V end was cut by 0 bases, the J end by 7 bases, with 16 bases between. The DNA of the CDR3 is TGCGCCAGCAGCCAAGATCGGGGGACAGTTCTGGAGCAGTACTTC. As protein: CASSQDRGTVLEQYF.

This clonotype was observed a handful of times. V and J are TRBV6-5 and TRBJ2-1; possibly TRBD2 for D (6 bases). CDR1 and CDR2 (germline): MNHEY, SVGAGI. The V end lost 6 bases, the J end lost 2 bases, and 17 bases lay between the germline ends. The CDR3 runs to 16 residues. The chain's CDR3 is CASSRGISPAYNEQFF. The CDR3 nucleotides are TGTGCCAGCAGCCGCGGGATATCGCCGGCCTACAATGAGCAGTTCTTC.

This chain uses TRBV4-2 with TRBJ2-3; TRBD2 matches 7 bases. CDR1 is LGHNA and CDR2 is YNFKEQ in the germline V gene. CDR3 length equals 15 residues. The trim removed 0 bases at V and 6 bases at J, leaving 6 bases unmatched. The CDR3 coding sequence is TGTGCCAGCAGCCAAGATGGAGCGGGGATGGATACGCAGTATTTT. Its protein product is CASSQDGAGMDTQYF.

This clonotype was observed many times. J is TRBJ1-1 and V is TRBV29-1, with unresolved D. The germline CDR1 and CDR2 sequences are SQVTM and ANQGSEA. The CDR3 sequence is 13 residues long. Deletions cut 4 bases from V and 0 bases from J, with 9 bases between. The CDR3 region has the DNA TGCAGCGTTGCACAGTTCATGAACACTGAAGCTTTCTTT. Its translation: CSVAQFMNTEAFF.

This sequence joins TRBV6-2 or TRBV6-3 and TRBJ1-2, with D perhaps matching TRBD1 (6 bases). The CDR3 is 13 amino acids. Trimming took 5 bases from V and 3 from J, leaving 10 bases between them. Germline V gives CDR1 MNHEY, CDR2 SVGEGT. CDR3 coding DNA: TGTGCCAGCAGTGAACAGGGACACTATGGCTACACCTTC. Translation gives CASSEQGHYGYTF.

This clonotype was found a few times. The chain uses TRBV20-1 and TRBJ2-1; 9 nucleotides align to TRBD1. Germline V CDR1 and CDR2: DFQATT, SNEGSKA (reference sequence). The CDR3 loop spans 15 amino acids. V lost 4 bases and J lost 7; bases outside the gene matches: 11. The CDR3: CSATKDRGWGNEQFF. The CDR3 nucleotides are TGCAGTGCTACCAAGGACAGGGGATGGGGGAATGAGCAGTTCTTC.

This clonotype was seen ten or more times. The chain combines TRBV6-2 or TRBV6-3 with TRBJ2-3; D unclear. CDR3 length: 14 amino acids. Germline V CDR1 and CDR2: MNHEY, SVGEGT. Deletions cut 0 bases from V and 2 bases from J, with 6 bases between. CDR3 DNA sequence: TGTGCCAGCAGTTACTCTTTGGCCACAGATACGCAGTATTTT. The encoded protein is CASSYSLATDTQYF.

Ten or more counts support this clonotype. The chain has TRBV20-1 and TRBJ2-1; 10 nucleotides align to TRBD1. Germline CDR1 reads DFQATT; CDR2 reads SNEGSKA (reference sequence). CDR3 length: 15 amino acids. The ends lost 4 bases at V and 4 bases at J; junction bases unmatched: 7. The CDR3: CSAIRGQGRYNEQFF. CDR3 nucleotide sequence: TGCAGTGCTATCCGGGGACAGGGGAGGTACAATGAGCAGTTCTTC.

This clonotype has ten or more counts. The genes are TRBV6-2 or TRBV6-3 and TRBJ2-3, with 7 bases fitting TRBD1. V shed 5 bases, J shed 3 bases, and the junction held 5 bases outside the gene matches. CDR1 and CDR2 from the germline V gene are MNHEY and SVGEGT. The CDR3 has 14 amino acids. In DNA form, the CDR3 reads TGTGCCAGCAGTAACAGGGGCGCGACAGATACGCAGTATTTT. This translates into CASSNRGATDTQYF.